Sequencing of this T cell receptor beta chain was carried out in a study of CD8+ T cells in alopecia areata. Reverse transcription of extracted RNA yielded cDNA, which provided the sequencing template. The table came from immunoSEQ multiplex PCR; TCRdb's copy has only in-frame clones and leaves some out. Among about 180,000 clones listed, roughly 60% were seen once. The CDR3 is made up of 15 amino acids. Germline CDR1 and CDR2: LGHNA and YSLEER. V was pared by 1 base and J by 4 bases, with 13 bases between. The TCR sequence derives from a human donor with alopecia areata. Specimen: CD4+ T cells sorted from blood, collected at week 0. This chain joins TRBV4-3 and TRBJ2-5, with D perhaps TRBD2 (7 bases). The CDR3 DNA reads TGCGCCAGCAGCCAAGGATGGGGAGGGGGAGAGACCCAGTACTTC. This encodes CASSQGWGGGETQYF.